One T cell receptor (beta chain) is described in this entry. The antigen remains unidentified. The sample is drawn from a study of Ad26.COV2.S vaccination and SARS-CoV-2 variants. Looking at the study overall: Participants got Ad26.COV2.S intramuscularly, once or twice 56 days apart. Study-wide points: In TCR breadth and depth analyses, total T cell responses may have been underestimated. Vaccine recipients showed a spike-specific TCR breadth that was higher than in placebo recipients.

As to treatment: roughly 18 received Ad26.COV2.S at low or high dose, single or two shots; 5 received placebo; per-sample allocation not given. Samples came from day 63 after the first vaccine or placebo injection. Aged 18-55 years, donor was enrolled in Boston in 2020. J was trimmed by 8 bases and V by 4 bases; bases with no gene match: 19. In germline, CDR1 is PRHDT, CDR2 FYEKMQ (reference sequence). The CDR3 is 18 residues long. Libraries were prepared by immunoSEQ multiplex PCR; TCRdb keeps only in-frame clonotypes and omits some of them. Seen here are about 480,000 clones, 87% observed once, and the top ten hold roughly 13%.

This TCR came from a person aged 18-65 years who received the Ad26.COV2.S COVID-19 vaccine or a placebo. This chain uses TRBV13 with TRBJ1-1; TRBD1 aligns across 10 bases. Source: peripheral blood, taken in a trial of Ad26.COV2.S vaccine versus placebo. The CDR3 DNA follows: TGTGCCAGCAGCTCCGGCGGGGGACAGGGGATATGGCCTGGGGAAGCTTTCTTT. It translates to CASSSGGGQGIWPGEAFF.